These T cell receptor beta chains were read from a single sample in a study of T cells in Graves' hyperthyroidism and ophthalmopathy. TCRdb passed the multiplex PCR reads through MiXCR, listing each CDR3 protein once. This table has some 570,000 distinct CDR3 sequences, approximately 15% appearing once. The sequenced sample was blood. These receptors were taken from a young woman with Graves' ophthalmopathy. CDR3s include the opening cysteine and the closing phenylalanine or tryptophan. A D gene is named only where the DNA matches it firmly. Size is omitted from some rows. Given values are once, few, many or a class for expanded clones.

- | TRBJ2-7 | TRBV6-1 | - | TGTGCCAGCAGAGTGGCGGGCCGAAACGCCGGGGAGCAGTACTTC | CASRVAGRNAGEQYF
- | TRBJ2-4 | TRBV20-1 | - | TGCAGTGCTACCCCCGGCGTCGACATTCAGTACTTC | CSATPGVDIQYF
TRBD2 | TRBJ2-7 | TRBV7-3 | many | TGTGCCAGCAGCATTACTAGCGGGATCGACGAGCAGTACTTC | CASSITSGIDEQYF
- | TRBJ2-3 | TRBV24-1 | few | TGTGCCACCAGTGATTCCGGTCTCGATACGCAGTATTTT | CATSDSGLDTQYF
- | TRBJ2-7 | TRBV6-1 | many | TGTGCCAGCAAGGGGGTGGAGGGATTGGGCGAGCAGTACTTC | CASKGVEGLGEQYF
TRBD2 | TRBJ2-5 | TRBV11-3 | many | TGTGCCAGCAGCACTTTAGCGGGAGAGACCCAGTACTTC | CASSTLAGETQYF
- | TRBJ2-5 | TRBV28 | - | TGTGCCAGCAGTGATTTACCCCAAAGCGGGCAAGAGACCCAGTACTTC | CASSDLPQSGQETQYF
TRBD2 | TRBJ2-1 | TRBV27 | many | TGTGCCAGCAGTGTGCGGGAGAATAATGAGCAGTTCTTC | CASSVRENNEQFF
- | TRBJ1-6 | TRBV15 | - | TGTGCCACCAGCAGATCGGGCAGGGATGCTAATTCACCCCTCCACTTT | CATSRSGRDANSPLHF
- | TRBJ2-2 | TRBV7-3 | few | TGTGCCAGCAGCCCACGAACAGCAAACACCGGGGAGCTGTTTTTT | CASSPRTANTGELFF
- | TRBJ2-5 | TRBV30 | few | TGTGCCTGGAGTGAACAGGGAAGTGTGGAGACCCAGTACTTC | CAWSEQGSVETQYF
TRBD1 | TRBJ2-2 | TRBV2 | many | TGTGCCACCACAGGGGGCCCGAACACCGGGGAGCTGTTTTTT | CATTGGPNTGELFF
- | TRBJ2-4 | TRBV6-1 | many | TGTGCCAGCAGTCCAAGGGGGGGTGGGTTTGCCAAAAACATTCAGTACTTC | CASSPRGGGFAKNIQYF
TRBD1 | TRBJ2-3 | TRBV4-2 | many | TGTGCCAGCAGCCAAGGACAGGGGGCTCCAGATACGCAGTATTTT | CASSQGQGAPDTQYF
- | TRBJ2-7 | TRBV7-3 | many | TGTGCCAGCAGCTTATCAGGTTCCCAGGGCTACGAGCAGTACTTC | CASSLSGSQGYEQYF